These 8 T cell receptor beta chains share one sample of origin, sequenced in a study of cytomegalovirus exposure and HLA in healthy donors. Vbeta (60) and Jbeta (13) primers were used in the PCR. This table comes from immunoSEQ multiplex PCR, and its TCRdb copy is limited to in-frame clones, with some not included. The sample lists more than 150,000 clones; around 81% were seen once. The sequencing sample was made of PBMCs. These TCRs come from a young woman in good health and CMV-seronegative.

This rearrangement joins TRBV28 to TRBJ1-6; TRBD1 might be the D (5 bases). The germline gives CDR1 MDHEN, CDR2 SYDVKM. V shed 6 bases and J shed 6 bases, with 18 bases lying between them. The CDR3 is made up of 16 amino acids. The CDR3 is CASSPGTALGNSPLHF. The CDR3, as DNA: TGTGCCAGCAGCCCTGGGACTGCTCTGGGTAATTCACCCCTCCACTTT.

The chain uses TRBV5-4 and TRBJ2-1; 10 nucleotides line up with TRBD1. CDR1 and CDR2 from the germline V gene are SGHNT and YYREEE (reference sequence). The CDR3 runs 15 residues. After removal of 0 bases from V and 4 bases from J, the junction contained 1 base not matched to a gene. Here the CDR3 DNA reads TGTGCCAGCAGCTTGGGGACAGGGGGATACAATGAGCAGTTCTTC. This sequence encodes CASSLGTGGYNEQFF.

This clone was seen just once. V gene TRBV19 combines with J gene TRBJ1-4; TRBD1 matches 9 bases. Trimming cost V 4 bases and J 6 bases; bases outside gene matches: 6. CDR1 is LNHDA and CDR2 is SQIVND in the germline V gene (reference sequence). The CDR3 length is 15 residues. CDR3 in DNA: TGTGCCAGTAGTACCGGGACAGGGTGGGATGAAAAACTGTTTTTT. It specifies CASSTGTGWDEKLFF.

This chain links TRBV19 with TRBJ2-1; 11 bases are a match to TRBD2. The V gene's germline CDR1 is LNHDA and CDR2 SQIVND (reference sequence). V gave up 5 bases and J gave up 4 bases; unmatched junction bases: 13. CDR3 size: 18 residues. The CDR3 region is CASSSATFRTSGYNEQFF. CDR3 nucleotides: TGTGCCAGTAGTTCCGCTACCTTTAGGACTAGCGGGTACAATGAGCAGTTCTTC.

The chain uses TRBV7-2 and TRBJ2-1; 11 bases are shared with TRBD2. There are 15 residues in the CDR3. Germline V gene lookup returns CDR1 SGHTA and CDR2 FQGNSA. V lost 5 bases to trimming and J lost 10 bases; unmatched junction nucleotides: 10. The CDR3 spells CASSTTSGSFGEQFF. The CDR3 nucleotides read TGTGCCAGCAGCACCACTAGCGGGAGTTTCGGCGAGCAGTTCTTC.

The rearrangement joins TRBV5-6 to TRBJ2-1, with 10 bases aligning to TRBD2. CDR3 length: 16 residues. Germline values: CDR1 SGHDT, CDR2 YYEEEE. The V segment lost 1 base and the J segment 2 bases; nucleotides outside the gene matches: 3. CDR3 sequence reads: CASSLLAGAPYNEQFF. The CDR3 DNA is TGTGCCAGCAGCTTGCTAGCGGGAGCACCCTACAATGAGCAGTTCTTC. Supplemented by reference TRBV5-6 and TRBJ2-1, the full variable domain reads DAGVTQSPTHLIKTRGQQVTLRCSPKSGHDTVSWYQQALGQGPQFIFQYYEEEERQRGNFPDRFSGHQFPNYSSELNVNALLLGDSALYLCASSLLAGAPYNEQFFGPGTRLTVL.

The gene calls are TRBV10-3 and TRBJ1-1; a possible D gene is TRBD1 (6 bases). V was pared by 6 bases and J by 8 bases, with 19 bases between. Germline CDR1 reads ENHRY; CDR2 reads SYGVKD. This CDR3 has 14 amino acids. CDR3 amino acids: CAISPGQQPTEAFF. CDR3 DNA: TGTGCCATCAGCCCAGGACAGCAACCCACCGAAGCTTTCTTT.

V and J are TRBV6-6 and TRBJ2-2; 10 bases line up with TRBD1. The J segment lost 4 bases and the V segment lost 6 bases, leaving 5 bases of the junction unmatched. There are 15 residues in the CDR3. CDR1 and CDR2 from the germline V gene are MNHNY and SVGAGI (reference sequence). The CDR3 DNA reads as TGTGCCAGCAGCAAGACAGGGGGCCGCACCGGGGAGCTGTTTTTT. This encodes CASSKTGGRTGELFF.